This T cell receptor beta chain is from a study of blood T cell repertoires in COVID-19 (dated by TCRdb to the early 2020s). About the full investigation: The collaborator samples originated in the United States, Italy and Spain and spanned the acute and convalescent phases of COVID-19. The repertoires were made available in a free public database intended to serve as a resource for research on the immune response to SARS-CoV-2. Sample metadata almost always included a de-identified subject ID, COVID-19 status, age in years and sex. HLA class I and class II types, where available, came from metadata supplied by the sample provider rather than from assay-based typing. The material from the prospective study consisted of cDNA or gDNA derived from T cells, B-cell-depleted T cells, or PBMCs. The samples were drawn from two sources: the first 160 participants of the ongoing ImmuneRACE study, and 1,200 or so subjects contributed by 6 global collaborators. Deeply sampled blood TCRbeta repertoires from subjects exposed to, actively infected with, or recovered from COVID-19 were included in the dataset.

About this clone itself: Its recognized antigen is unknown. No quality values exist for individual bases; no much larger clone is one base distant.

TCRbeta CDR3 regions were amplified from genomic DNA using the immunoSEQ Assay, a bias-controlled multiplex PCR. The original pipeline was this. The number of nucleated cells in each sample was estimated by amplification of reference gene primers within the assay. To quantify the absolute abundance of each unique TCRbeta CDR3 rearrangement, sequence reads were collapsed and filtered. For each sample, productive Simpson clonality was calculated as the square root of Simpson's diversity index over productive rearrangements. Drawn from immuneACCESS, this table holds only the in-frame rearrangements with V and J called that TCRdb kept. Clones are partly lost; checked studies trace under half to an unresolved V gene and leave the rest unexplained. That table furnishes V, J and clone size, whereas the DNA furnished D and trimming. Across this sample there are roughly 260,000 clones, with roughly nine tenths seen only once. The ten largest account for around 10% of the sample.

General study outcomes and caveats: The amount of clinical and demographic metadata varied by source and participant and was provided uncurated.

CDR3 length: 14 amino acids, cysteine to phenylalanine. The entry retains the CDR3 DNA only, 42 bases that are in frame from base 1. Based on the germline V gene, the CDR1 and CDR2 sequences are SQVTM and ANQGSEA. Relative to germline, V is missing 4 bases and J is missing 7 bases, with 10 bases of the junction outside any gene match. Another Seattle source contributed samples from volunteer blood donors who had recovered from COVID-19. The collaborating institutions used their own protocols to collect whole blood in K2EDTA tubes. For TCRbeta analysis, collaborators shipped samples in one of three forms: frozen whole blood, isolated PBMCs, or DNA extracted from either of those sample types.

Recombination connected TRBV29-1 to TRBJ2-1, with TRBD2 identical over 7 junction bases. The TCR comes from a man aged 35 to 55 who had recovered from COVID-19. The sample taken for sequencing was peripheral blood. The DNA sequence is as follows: TGCAGCGTTGGACTAGCCTCTTTATTGAATGAGCAGTTCTTC. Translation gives CSVGLASLLNEQFF.